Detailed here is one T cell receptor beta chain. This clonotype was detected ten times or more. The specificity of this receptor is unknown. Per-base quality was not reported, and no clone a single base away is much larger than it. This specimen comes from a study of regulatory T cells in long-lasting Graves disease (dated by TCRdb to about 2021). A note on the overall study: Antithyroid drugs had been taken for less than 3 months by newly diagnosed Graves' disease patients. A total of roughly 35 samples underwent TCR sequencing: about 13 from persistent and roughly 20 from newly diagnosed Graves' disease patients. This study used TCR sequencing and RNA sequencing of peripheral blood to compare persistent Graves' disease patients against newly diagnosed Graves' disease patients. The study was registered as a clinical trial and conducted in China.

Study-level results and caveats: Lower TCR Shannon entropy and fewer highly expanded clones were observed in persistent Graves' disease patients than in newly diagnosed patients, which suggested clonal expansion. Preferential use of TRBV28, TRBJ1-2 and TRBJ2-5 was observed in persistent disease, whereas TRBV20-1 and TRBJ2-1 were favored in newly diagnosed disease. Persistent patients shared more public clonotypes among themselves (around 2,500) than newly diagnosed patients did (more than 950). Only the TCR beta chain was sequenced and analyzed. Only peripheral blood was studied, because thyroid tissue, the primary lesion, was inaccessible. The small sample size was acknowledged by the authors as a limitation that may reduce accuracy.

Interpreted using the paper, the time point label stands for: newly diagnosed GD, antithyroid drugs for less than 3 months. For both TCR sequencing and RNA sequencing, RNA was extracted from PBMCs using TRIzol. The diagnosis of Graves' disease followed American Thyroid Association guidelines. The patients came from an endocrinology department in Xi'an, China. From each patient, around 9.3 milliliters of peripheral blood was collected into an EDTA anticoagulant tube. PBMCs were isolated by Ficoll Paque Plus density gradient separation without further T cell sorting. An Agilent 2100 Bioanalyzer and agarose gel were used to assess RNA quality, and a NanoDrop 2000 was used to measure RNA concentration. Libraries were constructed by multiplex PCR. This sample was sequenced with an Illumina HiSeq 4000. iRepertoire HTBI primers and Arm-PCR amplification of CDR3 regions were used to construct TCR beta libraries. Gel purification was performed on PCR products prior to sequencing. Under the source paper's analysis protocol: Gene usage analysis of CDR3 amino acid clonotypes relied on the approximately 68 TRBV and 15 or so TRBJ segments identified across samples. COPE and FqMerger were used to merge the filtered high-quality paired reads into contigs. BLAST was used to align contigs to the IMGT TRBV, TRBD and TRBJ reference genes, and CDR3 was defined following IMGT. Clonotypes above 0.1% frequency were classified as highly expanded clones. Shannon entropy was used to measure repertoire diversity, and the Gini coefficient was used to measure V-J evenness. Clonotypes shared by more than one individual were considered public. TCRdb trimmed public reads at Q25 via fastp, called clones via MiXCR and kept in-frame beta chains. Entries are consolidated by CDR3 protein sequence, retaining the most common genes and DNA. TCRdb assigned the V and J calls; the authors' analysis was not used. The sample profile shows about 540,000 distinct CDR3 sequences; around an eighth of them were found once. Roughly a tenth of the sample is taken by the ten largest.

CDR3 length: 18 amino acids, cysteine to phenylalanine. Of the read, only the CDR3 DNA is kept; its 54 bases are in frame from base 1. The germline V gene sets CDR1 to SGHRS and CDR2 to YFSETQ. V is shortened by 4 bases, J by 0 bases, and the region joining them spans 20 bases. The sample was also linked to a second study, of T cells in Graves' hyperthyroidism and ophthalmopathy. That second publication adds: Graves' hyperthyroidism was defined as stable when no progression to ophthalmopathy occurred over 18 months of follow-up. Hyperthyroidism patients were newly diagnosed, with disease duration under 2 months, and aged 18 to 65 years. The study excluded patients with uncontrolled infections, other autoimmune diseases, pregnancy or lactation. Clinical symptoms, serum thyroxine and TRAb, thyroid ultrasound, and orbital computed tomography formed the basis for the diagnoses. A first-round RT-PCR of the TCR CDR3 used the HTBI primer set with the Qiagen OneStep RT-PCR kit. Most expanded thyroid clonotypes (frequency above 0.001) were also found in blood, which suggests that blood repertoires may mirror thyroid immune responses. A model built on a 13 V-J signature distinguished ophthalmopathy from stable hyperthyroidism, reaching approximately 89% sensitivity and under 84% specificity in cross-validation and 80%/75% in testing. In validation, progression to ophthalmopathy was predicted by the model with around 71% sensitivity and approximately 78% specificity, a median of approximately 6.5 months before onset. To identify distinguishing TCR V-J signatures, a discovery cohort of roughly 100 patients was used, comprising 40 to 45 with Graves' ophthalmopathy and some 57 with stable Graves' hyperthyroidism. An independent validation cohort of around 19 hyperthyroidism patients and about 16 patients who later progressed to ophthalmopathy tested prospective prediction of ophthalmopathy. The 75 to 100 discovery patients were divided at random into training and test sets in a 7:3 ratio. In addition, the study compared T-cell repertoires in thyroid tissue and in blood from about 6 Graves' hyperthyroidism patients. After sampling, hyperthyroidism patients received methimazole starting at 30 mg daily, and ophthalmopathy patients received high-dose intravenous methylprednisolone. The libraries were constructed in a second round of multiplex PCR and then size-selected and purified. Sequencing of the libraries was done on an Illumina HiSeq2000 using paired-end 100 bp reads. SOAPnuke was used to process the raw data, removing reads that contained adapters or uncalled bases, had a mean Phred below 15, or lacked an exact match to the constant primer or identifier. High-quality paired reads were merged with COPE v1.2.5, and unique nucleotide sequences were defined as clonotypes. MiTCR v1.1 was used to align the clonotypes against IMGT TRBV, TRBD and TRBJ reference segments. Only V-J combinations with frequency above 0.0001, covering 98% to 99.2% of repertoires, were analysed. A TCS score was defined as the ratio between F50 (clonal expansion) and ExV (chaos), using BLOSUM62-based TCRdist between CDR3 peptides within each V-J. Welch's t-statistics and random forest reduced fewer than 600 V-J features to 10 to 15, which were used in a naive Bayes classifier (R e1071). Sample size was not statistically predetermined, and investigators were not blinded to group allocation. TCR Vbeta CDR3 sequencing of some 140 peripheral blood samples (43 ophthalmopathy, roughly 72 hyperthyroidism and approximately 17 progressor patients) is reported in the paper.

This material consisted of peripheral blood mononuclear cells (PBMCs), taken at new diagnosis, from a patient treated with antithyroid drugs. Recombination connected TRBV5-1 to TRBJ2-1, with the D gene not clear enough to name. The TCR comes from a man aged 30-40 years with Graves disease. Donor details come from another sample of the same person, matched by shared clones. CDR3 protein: CASSLSLSLPSSYNEQFF. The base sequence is TGCGCCAGCAGCCTTTCCCTGAGCCTCCCGAGCTCCTACAATGAGCAGTTCTTC.